Each of the 12 T cell receptor beta chains below was sequenced from the same sample in a study of cytomegalovirus exposure and HLA in healthy donors. Primers included in the PCR were 60 Vbeta and 13 Jbeta primers. Some clones are missing from TCRdb's copy, which holds only in-frame ones; the method was immunoSEQ multiplex PCR. Of some 180,000 clones listed, about 80% are singletons. Sequenced input: PBMCs. These receptors all come from an older woman in good health and CMV-seropositive.

The V gene is TRBV29-1, the J gene TRBJ2-3; possibly TRBD1 for D (6 bases). The CDR3 totals 22 residues. The V end was cut by 5 bases, the J end by 3 bases, with 39 bases between. Germline V CDR1 and CDR2: SQVTM, ANQGSEA. CDR3 DNA: TGCAGCGTTACCGAACGACGGGTGGGAGTAGTGGTACAGGGCAATAAGACAGATACGCAGTATTTT. The encoded protein is CSVTERRVGVVVQGNKTDTQYF.

The genes are TRBV11-2 and TRBJ2-7; D possibly corresponds to TRBD2 (6 bases). The V gene's germline CDR1 is SGHAT and CDR2 FQNNGV. The V and J ends lost 5 bases and 7 bases respectively, with 18 bases between them. This CDR3 comprises 14 residues. As DNA, the CDR3 is TGTGCCAGCAGCCCCCGTCCGGGGGTAAGGGAGCAGTACTTC. Translating it yields CASSPRPGVREQYF.

The chain joins TRBV7-9 to TRBJ1-3, with no clear D. The CDR3 extends over 15 amino acids. The germline gives CDR1 SEHNR, CDR2 FQNEAQ (reference sequence). V was clipped by 2 bases and J by 0 bases, with 8 bases between them. The CDR3 DNA reads TGTGCCAGCAGCTTATTACAGTCCTCTGGAAACACCATATATTTT. It is translated as CASSLLQSSGNTIYF.

The chain links TRBV11-2 to TRBJ1-3; 7 nucleotides match TRBD1. The V gene end was trimmed by 2 bases and the J gene end by 0 bases; junction bases not matched to a gene: 1. CDR3 length equals 15 residues. Germline values: CDR1 SGHAT, CDR2 FQNNGV. CDR3: CASSLRDSSGNTIYF. DNA for the CDR3: TGTGCCAGCAGCTTAAGGGACAGCTCTGGAAACACCATATATTTT.

The chain joins TRBV19 to TRBJ2-7, with D perhaps matching TRBD1 (6 bases). The V and J ends lost 3 bases and 1 base respectively, with 7 bases between them. The CDR3 length is 13 residues. Germline-derived CDR1 and CDR2 are LNHDA and SQIVND (reference sequence). CDR3 bases: TGTGCCAGTAGTATCCAGGGGTCCTACGAGCAGTACTTC. This translates into CASSIQGSYEQYF.

This chain uses TRBV19 with TRBJ1-5; D possibly corresponds to TRBD1 (5 bases). Between the trimmed V and J ends, which lost 3 bases and 3 bases, there was a span of 6 bases. Germline V CDR1 and CDR2: LNHDA, SQIVND (reference sequence). The CDR3 consists of 13 residues. The CDR3 DNA reads as TGTGCCAGTAGTATCAGGGACAATCAGCCCCAGCATTTT. Translated, it gives CASSIRDNQPQHF.

The chain couples TRBV19 to TRBJ1-1; TRBD1 might be the D (6 bases). Germline CDR1 and CDR2: LNHDA and SQIVND (reference sequence). Trimming shortened V by 3 bases and J by 5 bases, and 16 bases separated the two germline ends. The CDR3 is 15 residues long. CDR3 sequence: CASSMWEQGRTEAFF. The CDR3 DNA is TGTGCCAGTAGTATGTGGGAACAGGGAAGGACTGAAGCTTTCTTT.

The chain recombines TRBV5-4 with TRBJ2-5; TRBD2 matches 9 bases. After removal of 0 bases from V and 5 bases from J, the junction contained 11 bases not matched to a gene. The CDR3 is 17 residues long. Germline V gives CDR1 SGHNT, CDR2 YYREEE (reference sequence). CDR3 nucleotides: TGTGCCAGCAGCTTGGCCGGGTTGGCGGGAGGGCGTGAGACCCAGTACTTC. Translating gives CASSLAGLAGGRETQYF.

The chain recombines TRBV9 with TRBJ1-3; D is ambiguous. Trimming shortened V by 6 bases and J by 0 bases, and 7 bases separated the two germline ends. This CDR3 spans 13 amino acids. Germline V gene sequence: CDR1 SGDLS, CDR2 YYNGEE. CDR3 bases: TGTGCCAGCAAGGCAGGCTCTGGAAACACCATATATTTT. This sequence encodes CASKAGSGNTIYF.

The V gene is TRBV5-8, the J gene TRBJ1-5, with TRBD1 identical over 7 bases. This CDR3 is built from 18 residues. Germline V CDR1 and CDR2: SGHTS, YDEGEE. The ends lost 3 bases at V and 0 bases at J; junction bases unmatched: 12. The CDR3 is CASSYAGTETYSNQPQHF. The CDR3 DNA sequence: TGTGCCAGCAGCTACGCCGGGACAGAAACTTATAGCAATCAGCCCCAGCATTTT.

The V call is TRBV14, the J call TRBJ2-7; TRBD1 matches 9 bases. CDR1 and CDR2 (germline): SGHDN, FVKESK. Trimming removed 1 base from V and 3 bases from J; junction bases left unmatched: 4. This CDR3 region has 15 residues. DNA for the CDR3: TGTGCCAGCAGCCAAGCACAGGGGGCCGGCTACGAGCAGTACTTC. Residues: CASSQAQGAGYEQYF.

Only one count was recorded for this clone. CDR3 nucleotides: TGTGCCAGCAGCCTATCCGCAGATACGCAGTATTTT. Protein product: CASSLSADTQYF. The genes are TRBV7-9 and TRBJ2-3; D remains unclear. V was clipped by 5 bases and J by 4 bases, with 7 bases between them. Per germline, CDR1 SEHNR and CDR2 FQNEAQ (reference sequence). This CDR3 spans 12 amino acids.